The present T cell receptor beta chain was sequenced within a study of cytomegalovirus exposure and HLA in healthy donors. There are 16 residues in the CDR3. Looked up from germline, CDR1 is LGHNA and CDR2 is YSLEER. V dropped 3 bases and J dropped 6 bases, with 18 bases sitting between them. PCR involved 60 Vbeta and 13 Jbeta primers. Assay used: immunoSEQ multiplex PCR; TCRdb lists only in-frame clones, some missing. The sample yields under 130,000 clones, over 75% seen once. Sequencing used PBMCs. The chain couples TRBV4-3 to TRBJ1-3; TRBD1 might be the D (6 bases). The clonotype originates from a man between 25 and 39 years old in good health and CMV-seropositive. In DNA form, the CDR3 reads TGCGCCAGCAGCCACCAAACCGGGAGGGGGATAAACACCATATATTTT. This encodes CASSHQTGRGINTIYF.